The source of this T cell receptor beta chain is a study of response to subunit inactivated influenza vaccine. The study's findings and limits: Seasonal influenza vaccination, on each occasion, was suggested by the authors to recruit few new T cells.

This clonotype was recorded once. As yet, its antigen is unknown. The CDR3 totals 15 residues. Germline V gene lookup returns CDR1 SGHRS and CDR2 YFSETQ. V lost 0 bases, J lost 0 bases, and 7 bases lay in between. TCRdb fed the RT-PCR reads into MiXCR, producing one record per CDR3 protein. The sample records 590,000 or so distinct CDR3 sequences, approximately 15% being singletons. This chain links TRBV5-1 with TRBJ2-1; unclear D gene. This clonotype was sampled from a man aged 50-60 years who received an inactivated influenza vaccine. The sample was PBMCs from blood, taken roughly 15 days before vaccination. DNA of the CDR3: TGCGCCAGCAGCTTGGAGGGCCACTCCTACAATGAGCAGTTCTTC. Its protein product is CASSLEGHSYNEQFF.